This T cell receptor beta chain was obtained from a study of Ad26.COV2.S vaccination and SARS-CoV-2 variants. General study points: Measures of TCR breadth and depth may have fallen short of total T cell responses.

As to this clone: Its specificity is unknown.

J lost 6 bases, V lost 2 bases, and 4 bases had no gene match. The CDR3 has 15 residues. CDR1 and CDR2 from the germline V gene are SGHNT and YENEEA. Treatment reported: about 20 received Ad26.COV2.S at low or high dose, single or two shots; 5 received placebo; per-sample allocation not given. Collection of the samples took place on day 63 after the first injection of vaccine or placebo. Vaccination employed an Ad26 vector expressing the Wuhan-strain SARS-CoV-2 spike. The method was immunoSEQ multiplex PCR; TCRdb's version includes in-frame clones alone and lacks a portion of them. The repertoire holds about 480,000 clones, with 70% to 90% as singletons.

This clonotype was obtained from a person between 18 and 59 years old who received the Ad26.COV2.S COVID-19 vaccine or a placebo. The specimen was peripheral blood, collected in a trial of Ad26.COV2.S vaccine versus placebo. The gene calls are TRBV11-3 and TRBJ2-1; TRBD1 matches at 10 bases. The CDR3 protein is CASSLTGTGANEQFF. Here the CDR3 DNA reads TGTGCCAGCAGCTTAACCGGGACAGGGGCCAATGAGCAGTTCTTC.